The present TCR beta chain was sequenced within a study of OX40 agonist ivuxolimab in advanced cancers. Study outcomes and limitations: Some of the lowest clonal expansion was seen in partial responders at 0.1-3.0 mg/kg.

CDR3 length equals 11 residues. Germline values: CDR1 MNHNS, CDR2 SASEGT. V dropped 6 bases and J dropped 7 bases, with 7 bases sitting between them. Some clones are missing from TCRdb's copy, which holds only in-frame ones; the method was immunoSEQ multiplex PCR. This table has 60,000 or so clones, approximately 91% appearing once. Remarks on this clone: Its antigen is as yet unknown.

This sample comprised CD4+ or CD8+ T cells sorted from blood, obtained in a trial of the OX40 agonist ivuxolimab. This receptor was identified in an adult with an advanced solid tumor such as melanoma, head and neck, liver or kidney cancer. The chain uses TRBV6-1 and TRBJ2-1; D unresolved. The CDR3 bases are TGTGCCAGCAGCCGCTTAAATGAGCAGTTCTTC. Its protein is CASSRLNEQFF.